The 25 T cell receptor beta chains presented below share a single source sample, sequenced in a study of CD8+ T cells in alopecia areata. Treatment indicated: oral pan-JAK inhibitor, 5-10 mg twice daily. Reverse transcription of extracted RNA yielded cDNA, which provided the sequencing template. The protocol was immunoSEQ multiplex PCR, while the TCRdb copy is restricted to in-frame clones and leaves out a portion. The sample carries about 190,000 clones, roughly three fifths recorded once. The sequencing used CD4+ T cells sorted from blood, collected at week 4, from a patient treated with tofacitinib. These receptors originate from a human donor with alopecia areata.

The J gene is TRBJ2-5, the V gene TRBV5-1, with D perhaps TRBD2 (5 bases). Trimming left V 3 bases short and J 5 bases short, with 17 bases between. Germline CDR1 and CDR2: SGHRS and YFSETQ. The CDR3 has 15 amino acids. The CDR3 loop reads CASSSLPRGSETQYF. The CDR3 DNA reads as TGCGCCAGCAGCTCCCTTCCACGGGGATCCGAGACCCAGTACTTC. The entire variable domain, with the rest obtained from reference TRBV5-1 and TRBJ2-5, is as follows: KAGVTQTPRYLIKTRGQQVTLSCSPISGHRSVSWYQQTPGQGLQFLFEYFSETQRNKGNFPGRFSGRQFSNSRSEMNVSTLELGDSALYLCASSSLPRGSETQYFGPGTRLLVL.

The J gene is TRBJ2-1, the V gene TRBV5-1, with D perhaps TRBD2 (5 bases). CDR3 length equals 14 residues. Germline CDR1 and CDR2: SGHRS and YFSETQ. Between the trimmed V and J ends, which lost 4 bases and 10 bases, there was a span of 18 bases. The CDR3 spells CASSPRVSVIEQFF. The CDR3 DNA is TGCGCCAGCAGCCCACGGGTTAGCGTCATCGAGCAGTTCTTC.

The chain uses TRBV5-1 and TRBJ2-4; 11 nucleotides match TRBD2. Trimming removed 0 bases from V and 0 bases from J; junction bases left unmatched: 2. This CDR3 region has 17 residues. CDR1 SGHRS and CDR2 YFSETQ come from the germline V gene. The CDR3 spells CASSLGLAGLAKNIQYF. The CDR3 nucleotides read TGCGCCAGCAGCTTGGGACTAGCGGGATTAGCCAAAAACATTCAGTACTTC. Complete variable domain (other parts from reference TRBV5-1 and TRBJ2-4): KAGVTQTPRYLIKTRGQQVTLSCSPISGHRSVSWYQQTPGQGLQFLFEYFSETQRNKGNFPGRFSGRQFSNSRSEMNVSTLELGDSALYLCASSLGLAGLAKNIQYFGAGTRLSVL.

This sequence joins TRBV15 and TRBJ2-5; 9 bases map to TRBD2. The CDR3 contains 16 residues. Losses at the gene ends were 5 bases for V and 2 bases for J; bases not matched to a gene: 9. Looked up from germline, CDR1 is LNHNV and CDR2 is YYDKDF (reference sequence). The CDR3 is CATSRMAGGPQETQYF. CDR3 sequence (DNA): TGTGCCACCAGCCGAATGGCGGGAGGGCCTCAAGAGACCCAGTACTTC.

To note about this clone: Other DNA variants within this sample encode the same CDR3. The chain combines TRBV27 with TRBJ1-1; no definite D call. The CDR3 is 11 amino acids. Germline V CDR1 and CDR2: MNHEY, SMNVEV (reference sequence). The V and J ends lost 6 bases and 5 bases respectively, with 7 bases between them. The CDR3 loop reads CASSSRTEAFF. CDR3 nucleotide sequence: TGTGCCAGCAGCTCTAGGACTGAAGCTTTCTTT.

In this sample, this clone turned up a few times. The chain couples TRBV5-1 to TRBJ1-2, with D tentatively TRBD1 (5 bases). The CDR3 length is 14 residues. In germline, CDR1 is SGHRS, CDR2 YFSETQ. Trimming stripped 0 bases from V and 2 bases from J, with 8 bases between. The CDR3 is CASSLERGNYGYTF. Written as DNA, the CDR3 is TGCGCCAGCAGCTTGGAACGGGGGAACTATGGCTACACCTTC.

Only a few counts were recorded for this clone. J is TRBJ2-4 and V is TRBV11-3; no firm D call. The CDR3 is 13 residues long. Between the trimmed V and J ends, which lost 3 bases and 7 bases, there was a span of 10 bases. Germline loops: CDR1 SGHNT, CDR2 YENEEA. CDR3 DNA sequence: TGTGCCAGCAGCTTTCGGAGCCCCAACATTCAGTACTTC. This encodes CASSFRSPNIQYF.

This clone was detected once. The chain carries TRBV9 and TRBJ1-3; D unresolved. The germline V and J ends were trimmed by 4 bases and 0 bases, with 11 bases remaining between them. Germline V gene sequence: CDR1 SGDLS, CDR2 YYNGEE. The length of the CDR3 is 15 residues. The CDR3 here is CASSSYGSSGNTIYF. Here the CDR3 DNA reads TGTGCCAGCAGCTCCTATGGGAGCTCTGGAAACACCATATATTTT. Full variable domain (rest looked up from reference TRBV9 and TRBJ1-3): DSGVTQTPKHLITATGQRVTLRCSPRSGDLSVYWYQQSLDQGLQFLIQYYNGEERAKGNILERFSAQQFPDLHSELNLSSLELGDSALYFCASSSYGSSGNTIYFGEGSWLTVV.

The chain is built from TRBV18 and TRBJ2-1, with a weak D call TRBD2 (5 bases). The CDR3 runs 13 residues. Germline CDR1 and CDR2: KGHSH and LQKENI. V lost 0 bases, J lost 9 bases, and 9 bases lay in between. The CDR3, as DNA: TGTGCCAGCTCACCACCCTCTAGCTCTGAGCAGTTCTTC. It encodes CASSPPSSSEQFF.

This clone was seen many times. This chain connects TRBV19 to TRBJ1-5, with TRBD1 identical over 8 bases. The germline V gene encodes CDR1 LNHDA and CDR2 SQIVND (reference sequence). CDR3 length: 15 residues. The V gene end was trimmed by 8 bases and the J gene end by 7 bases; junction bases not matched to a gene: 13. The CDR3 DNA reads TGTGCCAGTTCCGACGGGGCAGGGGGCCGGCAGCCCCAGCATTTT. It yields the protein CASSDGAGGRQPQHF.

This chain joins TRBV30 and TRBJ2-1; D not certain. The CDR3 runs to 10 residues. Trimming took 4 bases from V and 12 from J, leaving 10 bases between them. Germline assignment: CDR1 GTSNPN and CDR2 SVGIG (reference sequence). The CDR3 nucleotides read TGTGCCTGGACCCAATTGAGGCAGTTCTTC. It codes for CAWTQLRQFF.

V is TRBV6-1 and J is TRBJ2-3; D is unclear. Germline V gene lookup returns CDR1 MNHNS and CDR2 SASEGT. The CDR3 has 12 residues. The V end was cut by 5 bases, the J end by 5 bases, with 8 bases between. For the CDR3, the DNA is TGTGCCAGCAGTACCAATAGAGATACGCAGTATTTT. Protein: CASSTNRDTQYF.

The chain combines TRBV28 with TRBJ2-5, with 7 bases fitting TRBD2. CDR1 and CDR2 (germline): MDHEN, SYDVKM. V shed 8 bases and J 4 bases; nucleotides not matched to a gene: 7. The CDR3 length is 13 residues. This chain's CDR3 is CASETSRGETQYF. As DNA, the CDR3 is TGTGCCAGCGAGACTAGCCGGGGAGAGACCCAGTACTTC.

This clone was observed a handful of times. The V call is TRBV29-1, the J call TRBJ2-1; D is possibly TRBD2 (5 bases). CDR1 and CDR2 (germline): SQVTM, ANQGSEA. Trimming shortened V by 4 bases and J by 7 bases, and 14 bases separated the two germline ends. This CDR3 spans 13 amino acids. The CDR3 DNA reads as TGCAGCGTTGGGTTAGCGCCGTCGAATGAGCAGTTCTTC. Protein: CSVGLAPSNEQFF.

This chain joins TRBV27 and TRBJ2-6; D is unresolved. Per germline, CDR1 MNHEY and CDR2 SMNVEV (reference sequence). With 3 bases removed from V and 0 bases from J, the gap between germline ends came to 6 bases. This CDR3 has 15 amino acids. The CDR3 loop reads CASSLEFSGANVLTF. CDR3 nucleotide sequence: TGTGCCAGCAGTTTGGAGTTCTCTGGGGCCAACGTCCTGACTTTC.

This clone showed up just a few times. The chain joins TRBV30 to TRBJ2-2; D call uncertain. The CDR3 has 13 amino acids. Per the germline V gene, CDR1 is GTSNPN and CDR2 is SVGIG (reference sequence). Trimming removed 0 bases at V and 8 bases at J, with 10 bases between. CDR3 in amino acids: CAWSVVRAGELFF. CDR3 bases: TGTGCCTGGAGTGTGGTCCGGGCGGGGGAGCTGTTTTTT.

V and J are TRBV30 and TRBJ2-5; D unresolved. Germline values: CDR1 GTSNPN, CDR2 SVGIG (reference sequence). The V end lost 0 bases, the J end lost 3 bases, and 8 bases lay between the germline ends. The length of the CDR3 is 13 residues. The CDR3 region has the DNA TGTGCCTGGAGTGTAGGTTGGAAAGAGACCCAGTACTTC. Translated, it gives CAWSVGWKETQYF.

V usage is TRBV27 and J usage is TRBJ1-1; no firm D call. Germline V gene lookup returns CDR1 MNHEY and CDR2 SMNVEV (reference sequence). The CDR3 length is 13 residues. Trimming left V 2 bases short and J 1 base short, with 5 bases between. The CDR3 region has the DNA TGTGCCAGCAGTTTAAACAGGAACACTGAAGCTTTCTTT. It is translated as CASSLNRNTEAFF.

The chain joins TRBV15 to TRBJ2-7, with a tentative D call TRBD1 (6 bases). Germline CDR1 LNHNV, CDR2 YYDKDF (reference sequence). There are 15 residues in the CDR3. V was trimmed by 1 base and J by 0 bases, leaving 10 bases between them. CDR3 sequence reads: CATSRGTASSYEQYF. CDR3 sequence (DNA): TGTGCCACCAGCAGAGGGACAGCCAGCTCCTACGAGCAGTACTTC.

This clone has a handful of counts. The J gene is TRBJ2-2, the V gene TRBV5-4; D is perhaps TRBD1 (6 bases). CDR3 size: 17 residues. The germline V and J ends were trimmed by 4 bases and 0 bases, with 16 bases remaining between them. The germline V gene encodes CDR1 SGHNT and CDR2 YYREEE (reference sequence). CDR3 amino acids: CASSKMGQTANTGELFF. CDR3 nucleotide sequence: TGTGCCAGCAGCAAAATGGGACAAACAGCGAACACCGGGGAGCTGTTTTTT.

The sample holds a few counts of this clone. This rearrangement joins TRBV29-1 to TRBJ2-5; D is possibly TRBD2 (7 bases). The germline V gene has CDR1 SQVTM and CDR2 ANQGSEA. The CDR3 has 12 residues. Trimming removed 3 bases at V and 6 bases at J, with 11 bases between. The CDR3 loop is CSVEGGAKTQYF. The CDR3 DNA reads as TGCAGCGTTGAGGGGGGGGCTAAGACCCAGTACTTC.

The chain carries TRBV30 and TRBJ2-4; a weak D match, TRBD2 (5 bases). Germline V gene lookup returns CDR1 GTSNPN and CDR2 SVGIG (reference sequence). The V end was cut by 5 bases, the J end by 0 bases, with 11 bases between. This CDR3 is 14 amino acids long. In nucleotides, the CDR3 is TGTGCCTGGGCCGAGGGTCTAGCCAAAAACATTCAGTACTTC. As protein: CAWAEGLAKNIQYF. The whole variable domain, remainder taken from reference TRBV30 and TRBJ2-4, is SQTIHQWPATLVQPVGSPLSLECTVEGTSNPNLYWYRQAAGRGLQLLFYSVGIGQISSEVPQNLSASRPQDRQFILSSKKLLLSDSGFYLCAWAEGLAKNIQYFGAGTRLSVL.

V usage is TRBV29-1 and J usage is TRBJ1-2; TRBD1 agrees at 7 bases. Germline-derived CDR1 and CDR2 are SQVTM and ANQGSEA. V lost 7 bases and J lost 2; bases outside the gene matches: 7. The CDR3 is made up of 13 amino acids. The CDR3 bases are TGCAGCGCACGACAGGGACGGAACTATGGCTACACCTTC. Residues: CSARQGRNYGYTF.

A few counts support this clone. The chain combines TRBV7-9 with TRBJ2-7; D is possibly TRBD1 (6 bases). This CDR3 region has 16 residues. The ends were cut back, 4 bases at V and 4 bases at J, with 20 bases in the middle. Germline CDR1 SEHNR, CDR2 FQNEAQ (reference sequence). The CDR3 DNA reads as TGTGCCAGCAGCTCCTATAAGGGGGTCCTTGGGTACGAGCAGTACTTC. Its protein is CASSSYKGVLGYEQYF.

This clone came up once. V usage is TRBV10-3 and J usage is TRBJ2-2; perhaps D is TRBD1 or TRBD2 (5 bases each). In germline, CDR1 is ENHRY, CDR2 SYGVKD. The CDR3 is 16 amino acids. V gave up 7 bases and J gave up 1 base, with 16 bases separating them. For the CDR3, the DNA is TGTGCCATCACCCCCTCCGGGGCAGTGAACACCGGGGAGCTGTTTTTT. Its translation is CAITPSGAVNTGELFF.